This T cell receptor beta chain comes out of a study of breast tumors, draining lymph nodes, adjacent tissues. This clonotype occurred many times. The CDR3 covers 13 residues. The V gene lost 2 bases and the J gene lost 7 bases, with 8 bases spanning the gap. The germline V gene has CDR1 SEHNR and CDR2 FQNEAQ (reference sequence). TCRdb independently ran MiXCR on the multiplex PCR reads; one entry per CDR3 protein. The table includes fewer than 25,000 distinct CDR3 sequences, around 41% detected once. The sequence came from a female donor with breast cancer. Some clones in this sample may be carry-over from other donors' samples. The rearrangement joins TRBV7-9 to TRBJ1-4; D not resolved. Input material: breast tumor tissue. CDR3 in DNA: TGTGCCAGCAGCTTAATGGCTGCTGAAAAACTGTTTTTT. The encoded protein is CASSLMAAEKLFF. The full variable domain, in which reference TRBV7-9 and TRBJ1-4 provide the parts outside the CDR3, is DTGVSQNPRHKITKRGQNVTFRCDPISEHNRLYWYRQTLGQGPEFLTYFQNEAQLEKSRLLSDRFSAERPKGSFSTLEIQRTEQGDSAMYLCASSLMAAEKLFFGSGTQLSVL.